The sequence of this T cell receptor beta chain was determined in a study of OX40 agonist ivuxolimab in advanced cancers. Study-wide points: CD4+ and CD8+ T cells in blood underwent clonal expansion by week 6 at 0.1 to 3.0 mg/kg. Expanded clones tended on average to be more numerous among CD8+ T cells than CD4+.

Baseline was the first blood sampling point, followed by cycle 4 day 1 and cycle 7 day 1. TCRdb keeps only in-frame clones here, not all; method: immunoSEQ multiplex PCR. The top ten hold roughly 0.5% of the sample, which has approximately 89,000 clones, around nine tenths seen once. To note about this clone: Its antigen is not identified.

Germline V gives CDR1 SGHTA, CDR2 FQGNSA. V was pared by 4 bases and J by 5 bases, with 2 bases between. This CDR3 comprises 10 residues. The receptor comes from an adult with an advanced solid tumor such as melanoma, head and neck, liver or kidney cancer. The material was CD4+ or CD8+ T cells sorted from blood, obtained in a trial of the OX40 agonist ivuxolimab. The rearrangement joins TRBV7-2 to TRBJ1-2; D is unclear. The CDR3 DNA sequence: TGTGCCAGCAGCTATTATGGCTACACCTTC. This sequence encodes CASSYYGYTF. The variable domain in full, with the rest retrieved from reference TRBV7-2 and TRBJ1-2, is GAGVSQSPSNKVTEKGKDVELRCDPISGHTALYWYRQSLGQGLEFLIYFQGNSAPDKSGLPSDRFSAERTGGSVSTLTIQRTQQEDSAVYLCASSYYGYTFGSGTRLTVV.